The 8 T cell receptor beta chains below all came from one sample that was sequenced in a study of tumor-infiltrating lymphocytes in localized non-small cell lung cancer. Generated by immunoSEQ multiplex PCR, the TCRdb table keeps only in-frame clones and is missing some. The profile shows about 10,000 clones, roughly 60% of them singletons. The specimen was uninvolved lung tissue not adjacent to the tumor. The receptors were sampled from a human donor with non-small cell lung cancer.

With respect to this clone: The sample carries other DNA sequences with the same CDR3. This chain connects TRBV19 to TRBJ1-1; D is unclear. Trimming took 8 bases from V and 0 from J, leaving 13 bases between them. The CDR3 length is 14 residues. Germline V lookup: CDR1 LNHDA, CDR2 SQIVND (reference sequence). CDR3 nucleotides: TGTGCCAGTTCGCGGGGAGGGATGAACACTGAAGCTTTCTTT. This translates into CASSRGGMNTEAFF. Based on the CDR3 plus reference TRBV19 and TRBJ1-1, the full variable domain is DGGITQSPKYLFRKEGQNVTLSCEQNLNHDAMYWYRQDPGQGLRLIYYSQIVNDFQKGDIAEGYSVSREKKESFPLTVTSAQKNPTAFYLCASSRGGMNTEAFFGQGTRLTVV.

This chain uses TRBV4-1 with TRBJ2-7; D might be TRBD1 (6 bases). Trimming removed 3 bases at V and 2 bases at J, with 11 bases between. The CDR3 covers 14 residues. Looked up from germline, CDR1 is MGHRA and CDR2 is YSYEKL. The CDR3, as DNA: TGCGCCAGCAGCCACCAGACAGGAACCTACGAGCAGTACTTC. Its protein product is CASSHQTGTYEQYF.

The table lists this clone with a few counts. This chain joins TRBV6-6 and TRBJ1-1, with TRBD1 as a possible D gene (6 bases). This CDR3 comprises 14 residues. The V end was cut by 6 bases, the J end by 8 bases, with 19 bases between. Germline V gene lookup returns CDR1 MNHNY and CDR2 SVGAGI (reference sequence). For the CDR3, the DNA is TGTGCCAGCAGAAATAGTCAGGGGTTCATGGAAGCTTTCTTT. Amino acids: CASRNSQGFMEAFF.

The chain carries TRBV7-1 and TRBJ1-2, with 9 bases fitting TRBD1. TRBV7-1 is given ORF status, its function remaining uncertain. The junction had 13 bases not matched to a gene; V was cut back by 5 bases and J by 6 bases. This CDR3 is 16 amino acids long. The CDR3 region has the DNA TGTGCCAGCAGCGCAGATCGACAGGGGGGCCCTCATGGCTACACCTTC. Residues: CASSADRQGGPHGYTF.

The V call is TRBV27, the J call TRBJ2-7; a possible D gene is TRBD2 (6 bases). Germline V lookup: CDR1 MNHEY, CDR2 SMNVEV (reference sequence). V shed 2 bases and J shed 3 bases, with 11 bases lying between them. This CDR3 is built from 14 residues. CDR3 residues: CASSLAGPIYEQYF. The CDR3 bases are TGTGCCAGCAGTTTAGCGGGACCGATCTACGAGCAGTACTTC.

This chain joins TRBV10-3 and TRBJ2-5; TRBD2 might be the D (5 bases). The germline V gene encodes CDR1 ENHRY and CDR2 SYGVKD. V was pared by 6 bases and J by 4 bases, with 9 bases between. The CDR3 runs to 12 residues. The CDR3 nucleotides are TGTGCCATCAGCCAAGGGAGAGAGACCCAGTACTTC. This translates into CAISQGRETQYF.

The genes are TRBV10-1 and TRBJ2-3; TRBD1 might be the D (6 bases). V dropped 6 bases and J dropped 1 base, with 14 bases sitting between them. The CDR3 runs 15 residues. Germline-derived CDR1 and CDR2 are WNHNN and SYGVQD (reference sequence). CDR3 in DNA: TGCGCCAGCAGGGACCGACAGGACCGCACAGATACGCAGTATTTT. Protein product: CASRDRQDRTDTQYF.

The chain carries TRBV4-3 and TRBJ2-3, with D possibly matching TRBD2 (7 bases). Per the germline V gene, CDR1 is LGHNA and CDR2 is YSLEER. The CDR3 runs 16 residues. V gave up 3 bases and J gave up 2 bases, with 15 bases separating them. CDR3 coding DNA: TGCGCCAGCAGCCAGGGGAGGGGGAGACACACAGATACGCAGTATTTT. It codes for CASSQGRGRHTDTQYF.